This is a list of T cell receptor beta chains from one sample in a study of control samples from healthy donors and cancer patients. Only in-frame clones appear in the TCRdb table, and some are missing; sequencing was by immunoSEQ multiplex PCR. Found here are more than 45,000 clones, 85% to 95% of them singletons; the top ten hold 20% to 25%. The sequenced sample consisted of PBMCs. Receptors were obtained from a woman aged 50 to 60 with head and neck cancer. CDR3s include the opening cysteine and the closing phenylalanine or tryptophan. The D gene is left open where the match is weak. Clone size, where shown, is once, few, many, or a class for clones that have expanded.

>TRBJ2-1|TRBV2|TRBD2|.
CASSESGGPYNEQFF
TGTGCCAGCAGTGAAAGCGGGGGGCCCTACAATGAGCAGTTCTTC
>TRBJ1-2|TRBV5-4|.|.
CASSLGGGPMQGYTF
TGTGCCAGCAGCTTGGGGGGTGGCCCCATGCAAGGCTACACCTTC
>TRBJ1-5|TRBV4-2|.|.
CASSQGVATGYQPQHF
TGTGCCAGCAGCCAAGGGGTCGCGACAGGATATCAGCCCCAGCATTTT
>TRBJ1-6|TRBV4-2|.|.
CASSSFGTAENSPLHF
TGTGCCAGCAGCTCTTTTGGGACCGCCGAGAATTCACCCCTCCACTTT
>TRBJ1-1|TRBV25-1|.|.
CASSEWGRVGSNTEAFF
TGTGCCAGCAGTGAATGGGGCAGGGTGGGGTCGAACACTGAAGCTTTCTTT
>TRBJ2-3|TRBV27|TRBD2|.
CASSSPPGLAGGHTQYF
TGTGCCAGCAGTTCCCCTCCTGGCCTAGCGGGGGGGCATACGCAGTATTTT
>TRBJ1-1|TRBV4-1|TRBD1|.
CASSQDTRTGGNTEAFF
TGCGCCAGCAGCCAAGATACCCGGACAGGGGGGAACACTGAAGCTTTCTTT
>TRBJ2-7|TRBV19|.|.
CASSIGGTASYEQYF
TGTGCCAGTAGTATAGGAGGGACTGCCTCCTACGAGCAGTACTTC
>TRBJ1-3|TRBV7-9|TRBD1|.
CASSSPDRAGNTIYF
TGTGCCAGCAGCTCGCCGGACAGGGCTGGAAACACCATATATTTT
>TRBJ2-7|TRBV5-1|TRBD2|.
CASSLALAGDPPLRAGYEQYF
TGCGCCAGCAGCTTGGCGCTAGCGGGCGACCCTCCTCTACGAGCAGGTTACGAGCAGTACTTC
>TRBJ1-5|TRBV28|.|once
CAIQGRGQPQHF
TGTGCCATACAGGGCCGCGGTCAGCCCCAGCATTTT
>TRBJ1-1|TRBV18|.|.
CASSSGSEAFF
TGTGCCAGCTCCTCAGGGAGTGAAGCTTTCTTT
>TRBJ2-1|TRBV3-1/TRBV3-2|.|.
CASSQDPGRWYNHEQFF
TGTGCCAGCAGCCAAGATCCGGGGCGCTGGTACAATCATGAGCAGTTCTTC
>TRBJ1-2|TRBV19|TRBD1|.
CASSPGDRNLYGYTF
TGTGCCAGTAGTCCCGGGGACAGAAACCTCTATGGCTACACCTTC
>TRBJ2-5|TRBV2|.|.
CASRATGTTQYF
TGTGCCAGCAGGGCGACGGGGACGACCCAGTACTTC
>TRBJ1-2|TRBV2|TRBD1|.
CASSERTGGGYTF
TGTGCCAGCAGTGAACGGACAGGTGGTGGCTACACCTTC
>TRBJ2-5|TRBV12-5|TRBD1|.
CASGHGQGQETQYF
TGTGCTAGTGGCCATGGACAGGGCCAAGAGACCCAGTACTTC
>TRBJ2-7|TRBV11-2|TRBD1|.
CASSSSTGGSYEQYF
TGTGCCAGCAGCTCCTCGACAGGGGGATCCTACGAGCAGTACTTC
>TRBJ2-1|TRBV2|.|.
CSKLWAGNEQFF
TGTTCGAAGCTCTGGGCGGGGAATGAGCAGTTCTTC
>TRBJ2-2|TRBV24-1|.|once
CATSDGGFTGELFF
TGTGCCACCAGTGATGGCGGGTTCACCGGGGAGCTGTTTTTT
>TRBJ2-1|TRBV27|.|.
CASSLAEWNEQFF
TGTGCCAGCAGTTTAGCTGAGTGGAATGAGCAGTTCTTC
>TRBJ1-5|TRBV27|.|.
CASSLDGGGRQPQHF
TGTGCCAGCAGTTTAGATGGGGGGGGGCGTCAGCCCCAGCATTTT
>TRBJ1-1|TRBV13|TRBD1|.
CASSYGQGRSTINTEAFF
TGTGCCAGCAGCTACGGACAGGGAAGGTCGACGATTAACACTGAAGCTTTCTTT